The clone carrying this T cell receptor beta chain was picked up a small number of times. No antigen is known for it. These data originate in a study of cytomegalovirus exposure and HLA in healthy donors. PCR involved 60 Vbeta and 13 Jbeta primers. Produced via immunoSEQ multiplex PCR; TCRdb's table is partial and in-frame only. The sample records tens of thousands of clones, about 77% being singletons. Study conclusions and caveats: A previous analysis found most TCR beta V segments productive roughly 87% or roughly 30% of the time.

The specimen was PBMCs. The clonotype was recovered from a male donor in good health and CMV-seropositive.

CDR3 in amino acids: CASSLVLGNTGELFF. CDR3 coding DNA: TGTGCCAGCAGCTTAGTCCTCGGGAACACCGGGGAGCTGTTTTTT. This chain joins TRBV7-9 and TRBJ2-2; D unresolved. V was shortened by 1 base and J by 1 base, with 7 bases between the two germline ends. This CDR3 has 15 amino acids. Germline V gene data show CDR1 as SEHNR and CDR2 as FQNEAQ (reference sequence). Variable domain in full (rest from reference TRBV7-9 and TRBJ2-2): DTGVSQNPRHKITKRGQNVTFRCDPISEHNRLYWYRQTLGQGPEFLTYFQNEAQLEKSRLLSDRFSAERPKGSFSTLEIQRTEQGDSAMYLCASSLVLGNTGELFFGEGSRLTVL.